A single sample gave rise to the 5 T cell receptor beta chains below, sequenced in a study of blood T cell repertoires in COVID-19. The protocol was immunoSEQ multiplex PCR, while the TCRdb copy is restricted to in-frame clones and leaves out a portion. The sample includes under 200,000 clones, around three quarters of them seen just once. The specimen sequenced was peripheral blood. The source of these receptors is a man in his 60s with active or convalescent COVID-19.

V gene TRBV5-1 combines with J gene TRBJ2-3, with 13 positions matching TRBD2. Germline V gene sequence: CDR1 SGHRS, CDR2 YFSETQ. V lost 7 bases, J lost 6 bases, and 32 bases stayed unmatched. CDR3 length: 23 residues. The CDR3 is CASAPAGTSGNLGTGERLDTQYF. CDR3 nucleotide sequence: TGCGCCAGCGCCCCTGCGGGGACTAGCGGGAATCTGGGTACCGGTGAACGCTTGGATACGCAGTATTTT.

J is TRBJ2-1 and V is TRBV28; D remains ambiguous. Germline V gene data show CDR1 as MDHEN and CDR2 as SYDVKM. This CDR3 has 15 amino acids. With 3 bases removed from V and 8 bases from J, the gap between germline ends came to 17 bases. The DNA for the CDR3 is TGTGCCAGCAGTTTCGCTCTAAATCCCGCCGATGAGCAGTTCTTC. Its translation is CASSFALNPADEQFF.

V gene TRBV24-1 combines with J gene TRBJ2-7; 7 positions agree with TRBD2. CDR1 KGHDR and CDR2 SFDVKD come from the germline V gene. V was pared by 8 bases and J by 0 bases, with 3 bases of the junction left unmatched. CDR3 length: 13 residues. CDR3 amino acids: CATKAGDSYEQYF. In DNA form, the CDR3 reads TGTGCCACCAAGGCGGGGGACTCCTACGAGCAGTACTTC.

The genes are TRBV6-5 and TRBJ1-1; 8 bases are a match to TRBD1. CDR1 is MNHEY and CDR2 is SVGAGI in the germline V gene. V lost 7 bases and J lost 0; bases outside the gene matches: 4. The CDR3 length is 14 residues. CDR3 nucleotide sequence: TGTGCCAGCACCTTGGACAGGGTGAACACTGAAGCTTTCTTT. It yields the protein CASTLDRVNTEAFF.

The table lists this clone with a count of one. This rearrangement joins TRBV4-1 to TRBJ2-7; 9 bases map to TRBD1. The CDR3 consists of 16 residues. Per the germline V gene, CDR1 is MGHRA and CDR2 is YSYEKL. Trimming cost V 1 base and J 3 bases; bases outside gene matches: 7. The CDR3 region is CASSQVDRGMDYEQYF. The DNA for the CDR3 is TGCGCCAGCAGCCAAGTAGACAGGGGGATGGACTACGAGCAGTACTTC.